This T cell receptor (beta chain) was sequenced for a study of early T cells in non-severe SARS-CoV-2 infection. Study-level background: Chains were not paired, and sequencing was done on bulk RNA from unsorted whole blood.

Molecules of cDNA were individually given unique molecular identifiers that were attached to them. TCRdb re-derived calls from the 5' RACE reads in MiXCR, one entry per CDR3 protein. The repertoire holds tens of thousands of distinct CDR3 sequences, with over 9.5% as singletons. This clonotype has ten or more counts. Antigen unknown. Study findings and constraints: The matching step, a VDJdb search, favored anti-spike CD8 responses and missed private and CD4 specificities.

Germline-derived CDR1 and CDR2 are MGHRA and YSYEKL. V gave up 2 bases and J gave up 5 bases; unmatched junction bases: 6. The CDR3 has 16 amino acids. This TCR was recovered from an adult who was a healthcare worker with PCR-confirmed SARS-CoV-2 infection or an uninfected control (not recorded which). The V call is TRBV4-1, the J call TRBJ2-5, with 12 bases identical to TRBD2. The sample in question was whole blood, obtained at baseline. This CDR3 reads CASSQLLAGGMETQYF. The CDR3 DNA reads TGCGCCAGCAGCCAATTGCTAGCGGGAGGGATGGAGACCCAGTACTTC.